This T cell receptor (beta chain) was profiled in a study of cytomegalovirus exposure and HLA in healthy donors. PCR was performed using 60 Vbeta and 13 Jbeta primers. The assay was immunoSEQ multiplex PCR, and TCRdb's table has in-frame clones only and misses some. In total, the table holds 70,000 to 80,000 clones. As regards this clone: What it recognizes is unknown.

Study-wide findings and caveats: Cytomegalovirus-associated status was assigned to 150 to 200 TCR beta chains.

The CDR3 has 14 residues. The V end was cut by 3 bases, the J end by 0 bases, with 8 bases between. The V gene's germline CDR1 is LNHDA and CDR2 SQIVND (reference sequence). The sequenced material came from PBMCs. The sequence derives from a man aged 35 to 55 in good health and CMV-seronegative. The V and J genes are TRBV19 and TRBJ1-1; maybe TRBD1 (5 bases). The CDR3 here is CASSIPGVNTEAFF. The CDR3 coding sequence is TGTGCCAGTAGTATTCCGGGGGTGAACACTGAAGCTTTCTTT. The variable domain in full, completed from reference TRBV19 and TRBJ1-1, reads DGGITQSPKYLFRKEGQNVTLSCEQNLNHDAMYWYRQDPGQGLRLIYYSQIVNDFQKGDIAEGYSVSREKKESFPLTVTSAQKNPTAFYLCASSIPGVNTEAFFGQGTRLTVV.